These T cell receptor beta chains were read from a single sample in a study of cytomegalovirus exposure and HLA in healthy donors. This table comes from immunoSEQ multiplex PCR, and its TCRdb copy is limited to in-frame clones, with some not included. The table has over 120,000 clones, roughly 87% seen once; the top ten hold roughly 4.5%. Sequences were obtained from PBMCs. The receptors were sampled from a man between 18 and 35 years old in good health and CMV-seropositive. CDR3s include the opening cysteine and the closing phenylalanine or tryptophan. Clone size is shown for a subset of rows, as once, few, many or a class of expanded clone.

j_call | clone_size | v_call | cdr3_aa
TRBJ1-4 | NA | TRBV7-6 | CASSGGGGEKLFF
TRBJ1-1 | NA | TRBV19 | CASSHDRGVNTEAFF
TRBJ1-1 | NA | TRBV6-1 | CASSDPTGGVEAFF
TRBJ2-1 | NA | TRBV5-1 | CASSLGTSGNEQFF
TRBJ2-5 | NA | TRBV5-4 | CASSQDSQETQYF
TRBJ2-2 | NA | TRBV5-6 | CASSTTGPTGELFF
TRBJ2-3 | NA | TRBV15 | CATSRYGTGQRDTQYF
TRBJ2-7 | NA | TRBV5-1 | CASSQRAGLMQHEQYF
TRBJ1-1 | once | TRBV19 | CASSIALGASNTEAFF
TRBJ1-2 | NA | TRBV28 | CASTPLSGGDYGYTF
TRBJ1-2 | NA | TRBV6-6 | CASSYSQGGGVDGYTF
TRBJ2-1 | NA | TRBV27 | CASSALLLTSGGYNEQFF
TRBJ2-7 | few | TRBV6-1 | CASQGYEQYF
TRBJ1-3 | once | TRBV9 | CASSVRTGRAIYF
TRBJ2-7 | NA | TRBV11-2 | CASSLDPGSYEQYF
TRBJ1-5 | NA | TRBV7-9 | CASSPPGLDNQPQHF
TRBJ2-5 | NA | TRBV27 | CASSLSRVGETQYF
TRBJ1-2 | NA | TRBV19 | CASIDTGGYYGYTF
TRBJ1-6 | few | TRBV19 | CASSIQGNSPLHF
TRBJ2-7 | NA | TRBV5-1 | CASSSMTGENEQYF
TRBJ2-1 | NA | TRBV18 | CASSPPLAGNNEQFF
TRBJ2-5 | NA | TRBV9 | CASSVSGTDGETQYF
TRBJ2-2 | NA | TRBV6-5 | CASSPFLTGELFF
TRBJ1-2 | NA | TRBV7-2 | CASSPTGTVYGYTF
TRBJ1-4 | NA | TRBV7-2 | CASSLVLGATNEKLFF
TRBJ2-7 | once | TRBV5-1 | CASSLVTGPNYEQYF
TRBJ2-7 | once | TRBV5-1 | CASSLDGQGREQYF
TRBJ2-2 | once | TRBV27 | CASRESPITGELFF
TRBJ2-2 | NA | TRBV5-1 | CASSSGTLNTGELFF
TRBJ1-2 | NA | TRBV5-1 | CASSRGAGSTYGYTF
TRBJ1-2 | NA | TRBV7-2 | CASSRGGGYGYTF
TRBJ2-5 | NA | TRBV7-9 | CASSLQGSAETQYF
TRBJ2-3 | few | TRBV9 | CASSSGGTDTQYF
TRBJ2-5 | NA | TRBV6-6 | CAGGALAGDETQYF
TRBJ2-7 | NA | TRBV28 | CASSLQGLAGEHEQYF
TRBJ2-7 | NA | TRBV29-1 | CSVLAGVGEQYF
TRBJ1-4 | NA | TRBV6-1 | CASRRQGVGEKLFF
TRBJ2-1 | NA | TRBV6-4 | CASSDSSGGADNEQFF
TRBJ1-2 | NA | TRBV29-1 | CSVGEDRGDGYTF
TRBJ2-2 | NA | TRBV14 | CASSIDRRNTGELFF
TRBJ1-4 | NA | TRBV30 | CAWSGGVEKLFF
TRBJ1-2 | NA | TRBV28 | CASSSMDSSDGYTF
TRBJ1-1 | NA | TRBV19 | CASIHALGAPTEAFF
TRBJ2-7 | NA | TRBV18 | CASSALGTEPTLQYF
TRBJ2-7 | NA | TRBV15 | CATRDSYEQYF
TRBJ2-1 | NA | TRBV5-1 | CASSFSLAGANEQFF